Shown below are 27 T cell receptor beta chains from a single sample sequenced in a study of Tregs in tolerant kidney transplant recipients. Clones were sequenced by immunoSEQ multiplex PCR, and TCRdb holds only the in-frame ones, with some missing. The table for this sample gives roughly 50,000 clones. The sequenced sample was CD4+ T cells from blood, obtained before the transplant. The receptors were sampled from a human donor who received a combined kidney and bone marrow transplant.

Of note for this clone: Sequencing ends 3 residues short of the CDR3 end; the germline J gene provides the rest. The gene calls are TRBV5-1 and TRBJ2-3, with D possibly TRBD1 on 5 matching bases. The CDR3 spans 14 residues. Germline lookup yields CDR1 SGHRS and CDR2 YFSETQ. V was trimmed by 4 bases and J by 2 bases, leaving 11 bases between them. Incomplete CDR3 DNA: TGCGCCAGCAGCACGGACACGTACACAGATACG. Amino acids: CASSTDTYTDT. The full CDR3 protein is CASSTDTYTDTQYF.

About this clone itself: The read comes to an end 3 residues before the CDR3 does, leaving the germline J gene to fill in the end. This rearrangement joins TRBV2 to TRBJ1-5; the D is unclear. V was trimmed by 4 bases and J by 5 bases, leaving 9 bases between them. Germline V gene data show CDR1 as SNHLY and CDR2 as FYNNEI. This CDR3 has 13 residues. The chain's CDR3 is CASSASWHQPQHF. The sequenced part of the CDR3 DNA is TGTGCCAGCAGTGCCTCCTGGCATCAGCCC.

For this clone: Sequencing ends 3 residues short of the CDR3 end; the germline J gene provides the rest. The rearrangement links TRBV5-1 to TRBJ1-1, with D possibly matching TRBD1 (5 bases). The length of the CDR3 is 14 residues. CDR1 is SGHRS, CDR2 YFSETQ, per germline. V lost 2 bases, J lost 1 base, and 9 bases lay in between. CDR3 DNA (partial): TGCGCCAGCAGCTTTTTGCAGGGGAACACTGAA. Its protein product is CASSFLQGNTE. The entire CDR3 is CASSFLQGNTEAFF.

Concerning this clone itself: Coverage ceases 3 residues before the CDR3 finishes, and the germline J gene fills in the end. The chain carries TRBV6-1 and TRBJ2-1; 9 bases match TRBD2. With V trimmed by 4 bases and J by 2 bases, 6 bases remained unmatched. This CDR3 is built from 16 residues. Germline V gives CDR1 MNHNS, CDR2 SASEGT. The sequenced CDR3 bases are TGTGCCAGCAGTGGACGTAGCGGGGGTGCCTACAATGAG. The encoded protein is CASSGRSGGAYNE. The CDR3 in its entirety is CASSGRSGGAYNEQFF.

A remark on this clone: The read comes to an end 3 residues before the CDR3 does, leaving the germline J gene to fill in the end. The chain is built from TRBV5-6 and TRBJ1-1; no firm D call. Trimming stripped 3 bases from V and 3 bases from J, with 12 bases between. CDR3 length: 14 residues. CDR1 SGHDT and CDR2 YYEEEE come from the germline V gene. The part of the CDR3 DNA that was read is TGTGCCAGCAGCTACCGGGGAGCGGACACTGAA. Its protein is CASSYRGADTE. The whole CDR3 region reads CASSYRGADTEAFF.

Remarks on this clone: The read comes to an end 3 residues before the CDR3 does, leaving the germline J gene to fill in the end. The chain combines TRBV19 with TRBJ2-1; maybe TRBD1 (6 bases). Germline CDR1 LNHDA, CDR2 SQIVND (reference sequence). V was cut by 3 bases and J by 8 bases, with 17 bases left in between. The CDR3 runs to 15 residues. The part of the CDR3 DNA that was read is TGTGCCAGTAGTATGCCAGGGGCCTCTAAGGATGAG. This gives the protein CASSMPGASKDE. The complete CDR3 protein is CASSMPGASKDEQFF.

Notes on this clone: The read ends 3 residues before the CDR3 terminus; that terminus is restored from the germline J gene. The V call is TRBV7-2, the J call TRBJ2-5; 11 bases fit TRBD2. This CDR3 is 15 amino acids long. V lost 7 bases, J lost 4 bases, and 8 bases stayed unmatched. CDR1 and CDR2 (germline): SGHTA, FQGNSA. CDR3 loop: CASIIAGGRGETQYF. CDR3 DNA, as far as it was read: TGTGCCAGCATTATAGCGGGGGGGCGGGGAGAGACC.

Of note for this clone: The CDR3 is cut off 3 residues early in the read; its end comes from the germline J gene. The chain carries TRBV6-1 and TRBJ1-6; 7 positions agree with TRBD1. With V trimmed by 7 bases and J by 9 bases, 6 bases remained unmatched. Germline loops: CDR1 MNHNS, CDR2 SASEGT. The CDR3 spans 13 residues. Partial CDR3 DNA: TGTGCCAGCACTGAGACAGGGACTTCACCC. Protein sequence: CASTETGTSP. The full CDR3 reads CASTETGTSPLHF.

With regard to this clone: The CDR3 is cut off 3 residues early in the read; its end comes from the germline J gene. This chain joins TRBV19 and TRBJ1-3, with D perhaps matching TRBD1 (6 bases). The CDR3 is 14 amino acids. Deletions cut 5 bases from V and 4 bases from J, with 12 bases between. Germline lookup yields CDR1 LNHDA and CDR2 SQIVND (reference sequence). CDR3 protein: CASSPRTVGNTIYF. The CDR3 bases that were read are TGTGCCAGTAGTCCCCGGACAGTCGGAAACACC.

Concerning this clone itself: Read coverage stops 3 residues before the CDR3 terminus; the germline J gene supplies the remainder. This sequence joins TRBV7-6 and TRBJ1-4; possibly TRBD1 for D (5 bases). Germline CDR1 and CDR2: SGHVS and FNYEAQ. Trimming left V 6 bases short and J 6 bases short, with 17 bases between. The CDR3 consists of 15 residues. The CDR3 sequence: CASSAHGVGDEKLFF. The DNA read from the CDR3 is TGTGCCAGCAGTGCCCATGGGGTAGGGGATGAAAAA. Full variable domain (outside the CDR3, taken from reference TRBV7-6 and TRBJ1-4): GAGVSQSPRYKVTKRGQDVALRCDPISGHVSLYWYRQALGQGPEFLTYFNYEAQQDKSGLPNDRFSAERPEGSISTLTIQRTEQRDSAMYRCASSAHGVGDEKLFFGSGTQLSVL.

In regard to this clone: The read terminates 3 residues before the CDR3 end, so the remaining end is supplied by the germline J gene. This chain joins TRBV2 and TRBJ1-3; 7 bases fit TRBD1. V dropped 3 bases and J dropped 4; count of bases not matched to a gene: 6. The length of the CDR3 is 15 residues. The V gene's germline CDR1 is SNHLY and CDR2 FYNNEI. Partial CDR3 DNA: TGTGCCAGCAGTGAGGGGGGACAGAGAGGAAACACC. Encoded protein: CASSEGGQRGNT. The CDR3 in its entirety is CASSEGGQRGNTIYF.

Comment on this clone: Read sequence stops 3 residues before the CDR3 end, and the germline J gene provides the missing end. The chain is built from TRBV29-1 and TRBJ1-1; 8 nucleotides match TRBD1. This CDR3 contains 16 residues. J gave up 0 bases and V 6 bases, and 12 bases lay outside the gene matches. The germline gives CDR1 SQVTM, CDR2 ANQGSEA. Incomplete CDR3 DNA: TGCAGCGTAGACACCCCCGGGACAGGTTTGAACACTGAA. Its translation: CSVDTPGTGLNTE. The entire CDR3 sequence reads CSVDTPGTGLNTEAFF.

Remarks on this clone: The DNA ends 3 residues before the CDR3 does, and the rest of the CDR3 is filled in from the germline J gene. This sequence joins TRBV19 and TRBJ2-6; TRBD1 matches at 10 bases. Germline assignment: CDR1 LNHDA and CDR2 SQIVND (reference sequence). The V gene end was trimmed by 8 bases and the J gene end by 0 bases; junction bases not matched to a gene: 7. The CDR3 runs to 17 residues. The sequenced part of the CDR3 DNA is TGTGCCAGTCAACTCCGGGACAGGGGCTCTGGGGCCAACGTC. This encodes CASQLRDRGSGANV. The full CDR3 protein reads CASQLRDRGSGANVLTF.

On this clone itself: The CDR3 is cut off 3 residues early in the read; its end comes from the germline J gene. This chain joins TRBV5-1 and TRBJ2-2; 8 bases are shared with TRBD2. Trimming removed 1 base from V and 3 bases from J; junction bases left unmatched: 14. Germline CDR1 and CDR2: SGHRS and YFSETQ. The CDR3 extends over 19 amino acids. CDR3 sequence: CASSLQAAGGNRYTGELFF. The CDR3 bases that were read are TGCGCCAGCAGCTTGCAGGCCGCGGGGGGCAACAGATACACCGGGGAG.

Of note for this clone: Read coverage stops 3 residues before the CDR3 terminus; the germline J gene supplies the remainder. The genes are TRBV5-5 and TRBJ1-2; possibly TRBD1 for D (6 bases). V was trimmed by 3 bases and J by 0 bases, leaving 12 bases between them. The CDR3 sequence is 15 residues long. Germline loops: CDR1 SGHKS, CDR2 YYEKEE (reference sequence). The CDR3 here is CASSSGQNANYGYTF. The part of the CDR3 DNA that was read is TGTGCCAGCAGCTCCGGACAGAACGCTAACTATGGC.

Note on this clone: The CDR3 is cut off 3 residues early in the read; its end comes from the germline J gene. This sequence joins TRBV7-2 and TRBJ2-7, with D possibly matching TRBD2 (6 bases). The CDR3 sequence is 12 residues long. Per germline, CDR1 SGHTA and CDR2 FQGNSA. The V end lost 5 bases, the J end lost 5 bases, and 10 bases lay between the germline ends. Incomplete CDR3 DNA: TGTGCCAGCAGCCCGGAGGGCCACGAG. It specifies CASSPEGHE. The full CDR3 reads CASSPEGHEQYF.

A note on this clone: The CDR3 end falls 3 residues outside the read, so it is completed with the germline J gene. The chain employs TRBV10-1 and TRBJ2-5; D remains unclear. V was trimmed by 6 bases and J by 2 bases, leaving 10 bases between them. The CDR3 consists of 13 residues. Germline-derived CDR1 and CDR2 are WNHNN and SYGVQD (reference sequence). CDR3 sequence: CASSDGRQETQYF. The DNA read from the CDR3 is TGCGCCAGCAGCGACGGCAGGCAAGAGACC.

To note about this clone: From the germline J gene comes the end of the CDR3, since the read stops 3 residues before it. The chain links TRBV7-2 to TRBJ2-2; possibly TRBD2 for D (6 bases). The length of the CDR3 is 16 residues. Germline V gene data show CDR1 as SGHTA and CDR2 as FQGNSA. Trimming shortened V by 0 bases and J by 4 bases, and 12 bases separated the two germline ends. The sequenced CDR3 bases are TGTGCCAGCAGCTTAGCGGGGGGAAGTGCCACCGGGGAG. This translates into CASSLAGGSATGE. The CDR3 as a whole reads CASSLAGGSATGELFF.

Regarding this clone: The CDR3 end is not reached by the read, which stops 3 residues before it; the germline J gene fills it in. The rearrangement uses TRBV7-6 and TRBJ2-7; 8 bases map to TRBD1. Germline V CDR1 and CDR2: SGHVS, FNYEAQ. Trimming removed 5 bases from V and 0 bases from J; junction bases left unmatched: 6. The CDR3 consists of 15 residues. CDR3 region: CASSPRTGRSYEQYF. Incomplete CDR3 DNA: TGTGCCAGCAGCCCCCGGACAGGGCGCTCCTACGAG.

Comment on this clone: The read ends 3 residues early relative to the CDR3; the germline J gene fills the gap. V usage is TRBV7-2 and J usage is TRBJ1-1; 9 nucleotides agree with TRBD1. From germline, CDR1 is SGHTA and CDR2 FQGNSA. The V segment lost 3 bases and the J segment 7 bases; nucleotides outside the gene matches: 9. The CDR3 is 15 residues long. The covered CDR3 bases are TGTGCCAGCAGCTTTCTGTCACAGGGGGCGGGTGAA. As protein: CASSFLSQGAGE. The CDR3, in full, reads CASSFLSQGAGEAFF.

Turning to this clone: Read coverage stops 3 residues before the CDR3 terminus; the germline J gene supplies the remainder. The chain is built from TRBV5-4 and TRBJ2-2; the D gene could be TRBD1 or TRBD2 (6 bases each). This CDR3 has 13 residues. V was shortened by 6 bases and J by 4 bases, with 10 bases between the two germline ends. Germline assignment: CDR1 SGHNT and CDR2 YYREEE (reference sequence). CDR3 DNA (partial): TGTGCCAGCACCAGGGGAGGCACCGGGGAG. It specifies CASTRGGTGE. The CDR3 reads in full as CASTRGGTGELFF.

With respect to this clone: The read halts 3 residues ahead of the CDR3 end, with the missing end drawn from the germline J gene. The chain is built from TRBV5-1 and TRBJ2-1; TRBD2 is a possible D gene (5 bases). Germline CDR1 and CDR2: SGHRS and YFSETQ. V was trimmed by 3 bases and J by 0 bases, leaving 10 bases between them. CDR3 length equals 15 residues. CDR3 DNA (partial): TGCGCCAGCAGCTCCGGGGTGAGCTCCTACAATGAG. This codes for CASSSGVSSYNE. The full CDR3 sequence reads CASSSGVSSYNEQFF.

As regards this clone: The read ends 3 residues early relative to the CDR3; the germline J gene fills the gap. This chain joins TRBV2 and TRBJ1-1; the D is unclear. The CDR3 runs to 13 residues. The V gene's germline CDR1 is SNHLY and CDR2 FYNNEI. The V end was cut by 7 bases, the J end by 0 bases, with 9 bases between. This chain's CDR3 is CASTGQMNTEAFF. The covered CDR3 bases are TGTGCCAGCACTGGGCAGATGAACACTGAA.

Notes on this clone: The CDR3 extends 3 residues past the end of the read, so its final part is completed from the germline J gene. The chain recombines TRBV30 with TRBJ1-2; D ambiguous. This CDR3 is 11 amino acids long. Germline V gene data show CDR1 as GTSNPN and CDR2 as SVGIG (reference sequence). V was trimmed by 1 base and J by 7 bases, leaving 7 bases between them. CDR3 DNA, as far as it was read: TGTGCCTGGAGTGGTCCCGGTGGC. It translates to CAWSGPGG. The whole CDR3 is CAWSGPGGYTF.

A remark on this clone: The read halts 3 residues ahead of the CDR3 end, with the missing end drawn from the germline J gene. V gene TRBV6-1 combines with J gene TRBJ1-4; D is unclear. CDR1 and CDR2 from the germline V gene are MNHNS and SASEGT. V lost 1 base to trimming and J lost 3 bases, with 12 bases between them. The CDR3 spans 16 residues. The part of the CDR3 DNA that was read is TGTGCCAGCAGTGAAGGGGTAGTGCAGGCTAATGAAAAA. Protein sequence: CASSEGVVQANEK. The whole CDR3 reads CASSEGVVQANEKLFF.

Notes on this clone: The read ends 3 residues early relative to the CDR3; the germline J gene fills the gap. This sequence joins TRBV29-1 and TRBJ1-1, with D unresolved. The CDR3 contains 15 residues. CDR1 and CDR2 from the germline V gene are SQVTM and ANQGSEA. CDR3 DNA (partial): TGCAGCGCTGGCTGGGCCACACATCAACGCAGGGAA. This gives the protein CSAGWATHQRRE. The CDR3 reads in full as CSAGWATHQRREAFF.

In the case of this clone: From the germline J gene comes the end of the CDR3, since the read stops 3 residues before it. The chain uses TRBV19 and TRBJ2-2, with TRBD1 matching over 8 bases. With V trimmed by 7 bases and J by 0 bases, 7 bases remained unmatched. The CDR3 spans 16 residues. Germline V lookup: CDR1 LNHDA, CDR2 SQIVND (reference sequence). This chain's CDR3 is CASKITGGTNTGELFF. The sequenced CDR3 bases are TGTGCCAGTAAGATAACAGGGGGTACGAACACCGGGGAG.